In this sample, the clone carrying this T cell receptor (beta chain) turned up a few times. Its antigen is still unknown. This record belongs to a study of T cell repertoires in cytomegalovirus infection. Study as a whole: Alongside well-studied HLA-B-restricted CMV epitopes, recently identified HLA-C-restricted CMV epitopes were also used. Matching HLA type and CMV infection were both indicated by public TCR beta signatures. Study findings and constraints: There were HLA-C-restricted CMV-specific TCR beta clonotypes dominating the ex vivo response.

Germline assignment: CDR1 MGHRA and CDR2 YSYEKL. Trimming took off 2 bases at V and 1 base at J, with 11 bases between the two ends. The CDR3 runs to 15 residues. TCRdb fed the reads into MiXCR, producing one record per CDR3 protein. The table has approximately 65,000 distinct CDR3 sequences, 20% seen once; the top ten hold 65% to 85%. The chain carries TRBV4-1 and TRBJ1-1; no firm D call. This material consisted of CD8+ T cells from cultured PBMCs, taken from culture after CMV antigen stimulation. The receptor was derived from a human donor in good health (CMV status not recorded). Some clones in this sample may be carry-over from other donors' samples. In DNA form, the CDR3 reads TGCGCCAGCAGCCAACGGGTTGTGGCGAACACTGAAGCTTTCTTT. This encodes CASSQRVVANTEAFF.